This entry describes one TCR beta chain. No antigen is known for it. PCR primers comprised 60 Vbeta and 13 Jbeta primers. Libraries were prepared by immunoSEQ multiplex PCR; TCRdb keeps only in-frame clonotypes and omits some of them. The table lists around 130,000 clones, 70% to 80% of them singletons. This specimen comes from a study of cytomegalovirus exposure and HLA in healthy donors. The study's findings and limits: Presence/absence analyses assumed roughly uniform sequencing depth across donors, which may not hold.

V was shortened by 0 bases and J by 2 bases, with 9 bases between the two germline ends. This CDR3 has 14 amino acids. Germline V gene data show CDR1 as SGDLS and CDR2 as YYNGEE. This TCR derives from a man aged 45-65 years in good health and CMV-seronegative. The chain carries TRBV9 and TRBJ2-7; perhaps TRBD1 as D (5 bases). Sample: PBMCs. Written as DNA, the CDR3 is TGTGCCAGCAGCGTAGGGGGCTCTACCTACGAGCAGTACTTC. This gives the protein CASSVGGSTYEQYF.